Listed below are T cell receptor beta chains from one sample, sequenced in a study of T cells in localized non-small cell lung cancer. Profiled with immunoSEQ multiplex PCR; TCRdb holds only in-frame clones, not every one. The sample has about 55,000 clones; approximately 83% are singletons. Here the sequenced sample was peripheral blood mononuclear cells, taken before any cancer treatment. All receptors come from a man between 35 and 75 years old with stage III lung adenocarcinoma. Each CDR3 is given with its conserved first and last residue. D genes are given only for firm matches. Size values are once, few and many counts, or a class for expanded clones, and some rows have none.

cdr3_nt: TGTGCCAGCAGCCCCCAAGGGGGGCCTAACTATGGCTACACCTTC; cdr3_aa: CASSPQGGPNYGYTF; v_call: TRBV7-3; d_call: .; clone_size: .; j_call: TRBJ1-2
cdr3_nt: TGTGCCAGCAGTTCGACAGGGGCCGGTGGCTACACCTTC; cdr3_aa: CASSSTGAGGYTF; v_call: TRBV6-5; d_call: TRBD1; clone_size: few; j_call: TRBJ1-2
cdr3_nt: TGTGCCAGCAGCTTGACCCCGGGTTTAGCGGGAGCCCTCAATGAGCAGTTCTTC; cdr3_aa: CASSLTPGLAGALNEQFF; v_call: TRBV7-3; d_call: TRBD2; clone_size: once; j_call: TRBJ2-1
cdr3_nt: TGTGCCAGCAGCGTAGAGGGTAGGCTCCAAGAGACCCAGTACTTC; cdr3_aa: CASSVEGRLQETQYF; v_call: TRBV9; d_call: .; clone_size: .; j_call: TRBJ2-5
cdr3_nt: TGTGCCAGTAGTTGGGGACAGGGTCCTCAGCCCCAGCATTTT; cdr3_aa: CASSWGQGPQPQHF; v_call: TRBV19; d_call: TRBD1; clone_size: .; j_call: TRBJ1-5
cdr3_nt: TGTGCCAGCAGCTCCGTTTCTGGAAACACCATATATTTT; cdr3_aa: CASSSVSGNTIYF; v_call: TRBV5-6; d_call: .; clone_size: .; j_call: TRBJ1-3
cdr3_nt: TGTGCCAGCAGTGCTCGGGAGGTCTCCTACGAGCAGTACTTC; cdr3_aa: CASSAREVSYEQYF; v_call: TRBV2; d_call: TRBD2; clone_size: .; j_call: TRBJ2-7
cdr3_nt: TGTGCCAGTCAACTAGCGGGAGGGTACAATGAGCAGTTCTTC; cdr3_aa: CASQLAGGYNEQFF; v_call: TRBV6-1; d_call: TRBD2; clone_size: .; j_call: TRBJ2-1
cdr3_nt: TGTGCCAGCAGTTACGGGACAGGGTTGCGGACTGAAGCTTTCTTT; cdr3_aa: CASSYGTGLRTEAFF; v_call: TRBV6-6; d_call: TRBD1; clone_size: .; j_call: TRBJ1-1
cdr3_nt: TGTGCCATCAGTGAGTCCGGGAGCTATGGCTACACCTTC; cdr3_aa: CAISESGSYGYTF; v_call: TRBV10-3; d_call: .; clone_size: .; j_call: TRBJ1-2
cdr3_nt: TGCGCCAGCAGCCTACGGGGGACTGAAGCTTTCTTT; cdr3_aa: CASSLRGTEAFF; v_call: TRBV5-1; d_call: .; clone_size: .; j_call: TRBJ1-1
cdr3_nt: TGCAGCGTTGAATTATCCGGGACTGAAAAACTGTTTTTT; cdr3_aa: CSVELSGTEKLFF; v_call: TRBV29-1; d_call: .; clone_size: once; j_call: TRBJ1-4
cdr3_nt: TGTGCCAGTAGTCCAAACAGGGAAGGCGGCTACACCTTC; cdr3_aa: CASSPNREGGYTF; v_call: TRBV19; d_call: .; clone_size: .; j_call: TRBJ1-2
cdr3_nt: TGTGCCAGCGGTGGAACTCGAGCAAACACCGGGGAGCTGTTTTTT; cdr3_aa: CASGGTRANTGELFF; v_call: TRBV7-2; d_call: .; clone_size: .; j_call: TRBJ2-2
cdr3_nt: TGTGCCAGCAGTTCCGCCGCCGAGACGGGCTACGAGCAGTACTTC; cdr3_aa: CASSSAAETGYEQYF; v_call: TRBV28; d_call: .; clone_size: .; j_call: TRBJ2-7
cdr3_nt: TGTGCCAGCAGCTTAGCAGGGACTACACTCTCTGGAAACACCATATATTTT; cdr3_aa: CASSLAGTTLSGNTIYF; v_call: TRBV7-2; d_call: .; clone_size: once; j_call: TRBJ1-3
cdr3_nt: TGTGCCAGTAGTTTCATCCAGGGGGCCAAGCCCCAGCATTTT; cdr3_aa: CASSFIQGAKPQHF; v_call: TRBV19; d_call: TRBD1; clone_size: .; j_call: TRBJ1-5
cdr3_nt: TGTGCCAGCAGCTTACAGGGAGTTCGGTACGAGCAGTACTTC; cdr3_aa: CASSLQGVRYEQYF; v_call: TRBV5-6; d_call: .; clone_size: .; j_call: TRBJ2-7
cdr3_nt: TGCGCCAGCAGCCAAGACGGAGACCCTGATCAGCCCCAGCATTTT; cdr3_aa: CASSQDGDPDQPQHF; v_call: TRBV4-3; d_call: .; clone_size: .; j_call: TRBJ1-5
cdr3_nt: TGCGCCAGCAGCCAATTCCCAACGTTGCGGGGTTACTATGGCTACACCTTC; cdr3_aa: CASSQFPTLRGYYGYTF; v_call: TRBV4-1; d_call: .; clone_size: few; j_call: TRBJ1-2
cdr3_nt: TGTGCCAGTAGCCCAACGATTAAGTCGGAAGAGACCCAGTACTTC; cdr3_aa: CASSPTIKSEETQYF; v_call: TRBV19; d_call: .; clone_size: .; j_call: TRBJ2-5
cdr3_nt: TGTGCCAGCAGCTCAGGAGGGGCTAGGCACGAGCAGTACTTC; cdr3_aa: CASSSGGARHEQYF; v_call: TRBV5-4; d_call: .; clone_size: .; j_call: TRBJ2-7
cdr3_nt: TGTGCCTTCACTCGGGCAGGGGGCGGCAGCAATCAGCCCCAGCATTTT; cdr3_aa: CAFTRAGGGSNQPQHF; v_call: TRBV2; d_call: TRBD1; clone_size: .; j_call: TRBJ1-5
cdr3_nt: TGCGCCAGCAGTGAGTTTCCAGAGTTCCCCACCGGGGAGCTGTTTTTT; cdr3_aa: CASSEFPEFPTGELFF; v_call: TRBV10-1; d_call: .; clone_size: .; j_call: TRBJ2-2
cdr3_nt: TGTGCCAGCAGCGCCGGACTAGCGTCGGGCGAGCAGTACTTC; cdr3_aa: CASSAGLASGEQYF; v_call: TRBV11-3; d_call: TRBD2; clone_size: .; j_call: TRBJ2-7
cdr3_nt: TGTGCCAGCAGCCTCTCAAACTGGGCCTACGAGCAGTACTTC; cdr3_aa: CASSLSNWAYEQYF; v_call: TRBV14; d_call: .; clone_size: .; j_call: TRBJ2-7
cdr3_nt: TGTGCCAGCAGCCTAGGGGGCGGGAGTATAAGTCTGGGCTACGAGCAGTACTTC; cdr3_aa: CASSLGGGSISLGYEQYF; v_call: TRBV7-8; d_call: .; clone_size: .; j_call: TRBJ2-7